These T cell receptor beta chains were read from a single sample in a study of STAT3 mutations in large granular lymphocyte leukemia. The repertoire was sequenced with immunoSEQ multiplex PCR; TCRdb's copy has only in-frame clones and lacks some. The table lists 4,500 to 6,000 clones, roughly 94% of them singletons. Sequenced: peripheral blood mononuclear cells. The receptors stem from a man aged 60-69 years with T-cell large granular lymphocyte leukemia. Some clones in this sample may be carry-over from other donors' samples. CDR3s include the opening cysteine and the closing phenylalanine or tryptophan. Fields, in order: D gene, J gene, V gene, clone size, CDR3 DNA, CDR3 protein. D genes are given only for firm matches. Not every row has a clone size; where given, it reads once, few, many or a size class.

D: -
J: TRBJ1-2
V: TRBV28
size: once
DNA: TGTGCCAGCAGTCCATGGCCGGGACCGTCGAGGGACTATGGCTACACCTTC
CDR3: CASSPWPGPSRDYGYTF

D: -
J: TRBJ2-7
V: TRBV30
size: -
DNA: TGTGCCTGGATGGGGTCAGCCATATACGAGCAGTACTTC
CDR3: CAWMGSAIYEQYF

D: -
J: TRBJ2-1
V: TRBV7-9
size: -
DNA: TGTGCCAGCAGCCCAGCTTACAATGAGCAGTTCTTC
CDR3: CASSPAYNEQFF

D: TRBD1
J: TRBJ1-5
V: TRBV29-1
size: -
DNA: TGCAGCATTCAGACAGGGGATCAGCCCCAGCATTTT
CDR3: CSIQTGDQPQHF

D: -
J: TRBJ2-5
V: TRBV28
size: -
DNA: TGTGCCAGCAGTTTCCTTCGGGGCTCTCTAGAGACCCAGTACTTC
CDR3: CASSFLRGSLETQYF

D: TRBD1
J: TRBJ1-1
V: TRBV27
size: -
DNA: TGTGCCAGTGGACAGGGGGTGAACACTGAAGCTTTCTTT
CDR3: CASGQGVNTEAFF

D: -
J: TRBJ2-4
V: TRBV27
size: -
DNA: TGTGCCAGCAGTTTTTCAGGGGAAAACATTCAGTACTTC
CDR3: CASSFSGENIQYF

D: -
J: TRBJ2-4
V: TRBV5-1
size: -
DNA: TGCGCCAGCAGCCCAGGGGCTAAAAACATTCAGTACTTC
CDR3: CASSPGAKNIQYF

D: -
J: TRBJ2-1
V: TRBV19
size: -
DNA: TGTGCCAGTAGTCGGGGTGGGAATGAGCAGTTCTTC
CDR3: CASSRGGNEQFF

D: -
J: TRBJ1-5
V: TRBV28
size: -
DNA: TGTGCCAGCAGTTCCACCGGACAAGCCTTACGGGTATCCCAGCATTTT
CDR3: CASSSTGQALRVSQHF

D: TRBD2
J: TRBJ2-7
V: TRBV30
size: -
DNA: TGTGCCTGGAGTCCTGGACTAGCGGGAGCCGAGCAGTACTTC
CDR3: CAWSPGLAGAEQYF

D: -
J: TRBJ2-2
V: TRBV5-5
size: -
DNA: TGTGCCAGCAGCTTGGTTCGGACAACCGGGGAGCTGTTTTTT
CDR3: CASSLVRTTGELFF

D: -
J: TRBJ2-2
V: TRBV5-1
size: -
DNA: TGCGCCAGCAGCTTAGGGGACATGAGGACCGGGGAGCTGTTTTTT
CDR3: CASSLGDMRTGELFF

D: -
J: TRBJ1-5
V: TRBV19
size: -
DNA: TGTGCCAGTAGTCCTAGGGCCCAGCCCCAGCATTTT
CDR3: CASSPRAQPQHF

D: -
J: TRBJ2-1
V: TRBV7-9
size: -
DNA: TGTGCCAGCAGCTTAGTTACAGGCAATGAGCAGTTCTTC
CDR3: CASSLVTGNEQFF

D: -
J: TRBJ2-2
V: TRBV7-2
size: -
DNA: TGTGCCAGCAGCTTAGGCTGGGGATACGGGGAGCTGTTTTTT
CDR3: CASSLGWGYGELFF

D: TRBD2
J: TRBJ2-1
V: TRBV5-1
size: once
DNA: TGCGCCAGTTCCGAGCGGGGCTACAATGAGCAGTTCTTC
CDR3: CASSERGYNEQFF

D: TRBD2
J: TRBJ2-7
V: TRBV7-2
size: -
DNA: TGTGCCAGCAGCTTAAGCCGGGGGGGCCCCCACGAGCAGTACTTC
CDR3: CASSLSRGGPHEQYF

D: TRBD1
J: TRBJ1-2
V: TRBV12-5
size: -
DNA: TGTGCTAGTGGCTCCGCCGGGACAGGGCCCTTCGGCTACACCTTC
CDR3: CASGSAGTGPFGYTF

D: -
J: TRBJ2-7
V: TRBV18
size: -
DNA: TGTGCCAGCTCACCGGACGGCCTCTCCTACGAGCAGTACTTC
CDR3: CASSPDGLSYEQYF

D: TRBD2
J: TRBJ2-1
V: TRBV11-3
size: -
DNA: TGTGCCAGCAGCCCGAAACTAGCGGGGTTACCCAGGGAGCAGTTCTTC
CDR3: CASSPKLAGLPREQFF

D: -
J: TRBJ1-2
V: TRBV7-8
size: -
DNA: TGTGCCAGCAGCTTAGTATCTGATAACGGCGGCTACACCTTC
CDR3: CASSLVSDNGGYTF

D: -
J: TRBJ2-7
V: TRBV28
size: -
DNA: TGTGCCAGCAGTCCCCCTTCGGGGGGCTGGTACGAGCAGTACTTC
CDR3: CASSPPSGGWYEQYF

D: -
J: TRBJ1-3
V: TRBV5-6
size: -
DNA: TGTGCCAGCAGCGCTCTCACAGGGACCTCTGGAAACACCATATATTTT
CDR3: CASSALTGTSGNTIYF